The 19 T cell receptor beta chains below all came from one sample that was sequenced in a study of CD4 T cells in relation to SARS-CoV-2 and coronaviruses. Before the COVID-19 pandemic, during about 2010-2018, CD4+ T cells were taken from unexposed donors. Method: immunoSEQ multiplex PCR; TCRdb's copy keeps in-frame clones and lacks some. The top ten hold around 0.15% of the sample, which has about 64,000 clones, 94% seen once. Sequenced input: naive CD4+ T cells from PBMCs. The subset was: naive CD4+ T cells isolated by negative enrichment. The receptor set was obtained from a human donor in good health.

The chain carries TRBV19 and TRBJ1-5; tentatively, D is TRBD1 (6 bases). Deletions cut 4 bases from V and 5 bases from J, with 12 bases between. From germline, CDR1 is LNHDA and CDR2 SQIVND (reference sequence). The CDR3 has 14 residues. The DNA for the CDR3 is TGTGCCAGTAGTAATTGGGGGGGCGATCAGCCCCAGCATTTT. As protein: CASSNWGGDQPQHF.

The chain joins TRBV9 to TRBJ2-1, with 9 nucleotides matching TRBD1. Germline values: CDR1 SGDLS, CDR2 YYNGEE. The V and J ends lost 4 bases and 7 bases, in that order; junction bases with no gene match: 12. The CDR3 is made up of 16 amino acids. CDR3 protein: CASSQSVGQGKNEQFF. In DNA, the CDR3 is TGTGCCAGCAGCCAAAGTGTAGGACAGGGGAAAAATGAGCAGTTCTTC.

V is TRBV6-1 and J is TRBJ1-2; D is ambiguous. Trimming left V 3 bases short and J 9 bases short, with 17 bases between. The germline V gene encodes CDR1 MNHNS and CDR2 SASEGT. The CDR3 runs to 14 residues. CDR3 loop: CASSEPPSAGSYTF. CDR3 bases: TGTGCCAGCAGTGAGCCTCCGAGCGCGGGTAGCTACACCTTC.

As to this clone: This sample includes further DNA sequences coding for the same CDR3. The CDR3 DNA follows: TGTGCCAGTGGACGGGATACCGGGGAGCTGTTTTTT. It specifies CASGRDTGELFF. The chain employs TRBV2 and TRBJ2-2, with D possibly matching TRBD2 (5 bases). Germline values: CDR1 SNHLY, CDR2 FYNNEI. CDR3 size: 12 residues. The ends were cut back, 9 bases at V and 5 bases at J, with 10 bases in the middle. Looking up the rest from reference TRBV2 and TRBJ2-2 gives the full variable domain: EPEVTQTPSHQVTQMGQEVILRCVPISNHLYFYWYRQILGQKVEFLVSFYNNEISEKSEIFDDQFSVERPDGSNFTLKIRSTKLEDSAMYFCASGRDTGELFFGEGSRLTVL.

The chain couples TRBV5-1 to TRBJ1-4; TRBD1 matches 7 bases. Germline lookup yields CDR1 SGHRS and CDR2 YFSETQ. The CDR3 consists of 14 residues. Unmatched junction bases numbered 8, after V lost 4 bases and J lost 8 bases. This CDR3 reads CASSLGTVKEKLFF. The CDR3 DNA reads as TGCGCCAGCAGCCTAGGGACAGTCAAGGAAAAACTGTTTTTT.

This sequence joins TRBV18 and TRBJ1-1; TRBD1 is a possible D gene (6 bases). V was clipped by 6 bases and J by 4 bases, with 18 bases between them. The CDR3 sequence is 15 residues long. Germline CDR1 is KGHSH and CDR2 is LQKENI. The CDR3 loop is CASSATPTGFTEAFF. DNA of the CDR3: TGTGCCAGCTCCGCTACTCCAACAGGGTTCACTGAAGCTTTCTTT.

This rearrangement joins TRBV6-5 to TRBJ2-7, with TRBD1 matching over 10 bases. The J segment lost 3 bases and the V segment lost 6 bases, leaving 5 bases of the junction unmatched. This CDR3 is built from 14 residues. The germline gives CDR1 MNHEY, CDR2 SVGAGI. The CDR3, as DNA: TGTGCCAGCAGCTCCGGGACAGGGGTCTACGAGCAGTACTTC. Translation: CASSSGTGVYEQYF.

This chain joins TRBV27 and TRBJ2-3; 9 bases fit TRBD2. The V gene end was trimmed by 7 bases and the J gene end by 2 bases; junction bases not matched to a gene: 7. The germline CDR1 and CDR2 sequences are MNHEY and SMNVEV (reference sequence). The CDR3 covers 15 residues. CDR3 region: CASKDIAGDTDTQYF. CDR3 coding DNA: TGTGCCAGCAAGGACATAGCGGGAGACACAGATACGCAGTATTTT.

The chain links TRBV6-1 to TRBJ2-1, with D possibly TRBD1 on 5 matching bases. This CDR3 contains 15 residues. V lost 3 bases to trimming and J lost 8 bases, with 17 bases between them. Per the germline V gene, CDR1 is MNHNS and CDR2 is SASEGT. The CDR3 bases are TGTGCCAGCAGTGATCAGCAGGGAAGAGTGGATGAGCAGTTCTTC. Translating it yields CASSDQQGRVDEQFF.

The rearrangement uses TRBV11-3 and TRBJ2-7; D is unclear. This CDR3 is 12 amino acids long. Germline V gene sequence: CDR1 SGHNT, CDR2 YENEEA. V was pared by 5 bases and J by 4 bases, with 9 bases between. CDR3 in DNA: TGTGCCAGCAGCCCCAACGGTTACGAGCAGTACTTC. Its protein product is CASSPNGYEQYF.

The CDR3 here is CASSLAAGTSGVEQFF. The CDR3 DNA sequence: TGTGCCAGCAGCTTAGCAGCCGGGACTAGCGGGGTCGAGCAGTTCTTC. The J gene is TRBJ2-1, the V gene TRBV7-2; 13 bases agree with TRBD2. This CDR3 comprises 16 residues. Germline CDR1 and CDR2: SGHTA and FQGNSA. The V gene end was trimmed by 0 bases and the J gene end by 10 bases; junction bases not matched to a gene: 6. Full variable domain (rest looked up from reference TRBV7-2 and TRBJ2-1): GAGVSQSPSNKVTEKGKDVELRCDPISGHTALYWYRQSLGQGLEFLIYFQGNSAPDKSGLPSDRFSAERTGGSVSTLTIQRTQQEDSAVYLCASSLAAGTSGVEQFFGPGTRLTVL.

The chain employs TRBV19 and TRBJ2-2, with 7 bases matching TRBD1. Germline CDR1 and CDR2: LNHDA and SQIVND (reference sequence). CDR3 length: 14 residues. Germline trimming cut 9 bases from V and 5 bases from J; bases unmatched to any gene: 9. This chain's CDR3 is CASGPQGVTGELFF. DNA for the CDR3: TGTGCCAGCGGACCCCAGGGGGTTACCGGGGAGCTGTTTTTT.

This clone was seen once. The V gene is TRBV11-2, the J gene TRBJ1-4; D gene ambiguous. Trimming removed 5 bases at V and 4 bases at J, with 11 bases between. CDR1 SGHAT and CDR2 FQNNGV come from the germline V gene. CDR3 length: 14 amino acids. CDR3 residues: CASSHARDNEKLFF. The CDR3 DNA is TGTGCCAGCAGCCATGCCCGGGATAATGAAAAACTGTTTTTT. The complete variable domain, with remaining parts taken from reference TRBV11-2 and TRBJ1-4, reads EAGVAQSPRYKIIEKRQSVAFWCNPISGHATLYWYQQILGQGPKLLIQFQNNGVVDDSQLPKDRFSAERLKGVDSTLKIQPAKLEDSAVYLCASSHARDNEKLFFGSGTQLSVL.

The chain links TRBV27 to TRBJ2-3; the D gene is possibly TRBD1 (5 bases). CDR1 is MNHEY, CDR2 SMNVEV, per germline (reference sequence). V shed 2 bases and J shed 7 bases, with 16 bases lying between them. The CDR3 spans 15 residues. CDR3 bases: TGTGCCAGCAGTTTAGCAGGGTTTGCGGTAAATACGCAGTATTTT. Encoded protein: CASSLAGFAVNTQYF.

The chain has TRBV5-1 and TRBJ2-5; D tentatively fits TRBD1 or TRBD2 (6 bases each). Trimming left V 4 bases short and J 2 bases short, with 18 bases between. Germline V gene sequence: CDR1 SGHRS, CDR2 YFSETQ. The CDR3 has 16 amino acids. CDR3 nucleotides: TGCGCCAGCAGCCGCGGACAGCGGGCGCAACAAGAGACCCAGTACTTC. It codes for CASSRGQRAQQETQYF.

The CDR3 DNA reads TGTGCCACCAGCAGAGCAGCCGGGACAGGGTTTCAGCCCCAGCATTTT. It translates to CATSRAAGTGFQPQHF. V and J are TRBV15 and TRBJ1-5; 9 nucleotides line up with TRBD1. This CDR3 is built from 16 residues. CDR1 and CDR2 (germline): LNHNV, YYDKDF (reference sequence). V was pared by 1 base and J by 6 bases, with 7 bases of the junction left unmatched.

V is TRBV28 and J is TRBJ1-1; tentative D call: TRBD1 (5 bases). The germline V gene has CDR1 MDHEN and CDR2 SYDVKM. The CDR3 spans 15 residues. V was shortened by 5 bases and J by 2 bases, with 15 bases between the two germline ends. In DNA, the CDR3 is TGTGCCAGCAGTCCACCGCGGGGGGGTAACACTGAAGCTTTCTTT. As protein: CASSPPRGGNTEAFF.

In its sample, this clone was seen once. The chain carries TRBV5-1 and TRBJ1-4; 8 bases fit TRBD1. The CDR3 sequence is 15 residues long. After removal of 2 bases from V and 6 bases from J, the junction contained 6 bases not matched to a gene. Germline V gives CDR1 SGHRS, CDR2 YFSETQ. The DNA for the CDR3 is TGCGCCAGCAGCTTACGGCAGGGGGCTGATGAAAAACTGTTTTTT. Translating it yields CASSLRQGADEKLFF.

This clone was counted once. The DNA of the CDR3 is TGTGCCAGCAGTAAAGCAACAGGGTGGAATTCACCCCTCCACTTT. Protein sequence: CASSKATGWNSPLHF. This chain joins TRBV25-1 and TRBJ1-6, with D possibly TRBD1 on 6 matching bases. This CDR3 region has 15 residues. CDR1 and CDR2 from the germline V gene are MGHDK and SYGVNS. V lost 5 bases and J lost 7, with 15 bases in between. The full variable domain, rest sourced from reference TRBV25-1 and TRBJ1-6, is EADIYQTPRYLVIGTGKKITLECSQTMGHDKMYWYQQDPGMELHLIHYSYGVNSTEKGDLSSESTVSRIRTEHFPLTLESARPSHTSQYLCASSKATGWNSPLHFGNGTRLTVT.